One and the same sample provided the 25 T cell receptor beta chains below, sequenced in a study of blood T cell repertoires in COVID-19. Sequenced by immunoSEQ multiplex PCR; TCRdb stores in-frame clones only, minus some. The data show about 52,000 clones, about four fifths seen once. The material sequenced was peripheral blood. The receptor source for this set is a man in his sixties or seventies with active COVID-19.

This clone has a handful of counts. The chain couples TRBV9 to TRBJ1-3; TRBD1 matches 9 bases. V gave up 4 bases and J gave up 2 bases; unmatched junction bases: 4. CDR1 and CDR2 from the germline V gene are SGDLS and YYNGEE. The CDR3 runs 15 residues. In DNA form, the CDR3 reads TGTGCCAGCAGCCCCTGGACAGGGGCTGGAAACACCATATATTTT. Translated, it gives CASSPWTGAGNTIYF.

The chain links TRBV4-2 to TRBJ1-5; D call uncertain. V was trimmed by 0 bases and J by 3 bases, leaving 15 bases between them. Germline CDR1 is LGHNA and CDR2 is YNFKEQ. CDR3 length: 17 residues. The CDR3: CASSQDRGFAANQPQHF. The CDR3 bases are TGTGCCAGCAGCCAAGATCGAGGTTTTGCCGCCAATCAGCCCCAGCATTTT.

The chain uses TRBV6-5 and TRBJ2-7; 8 positions match TRBD1. The CDR3 has 13 residues. Germline CDR1 is MNHEY and CDR2 is SVGAGI. The V segment lost 9 bases and the J segment 4 bases; nucleotides outside the gene matches: 8. The CDR3 loop reads CASRTGNYYEQYF. CDR3 DNA sequence: TGTGCCAGTAGGACAGGGAACTATTACGAGCAGTACTTC.

The genes are TRBV18 and TRBJ1-6; 11 bases are shared with TRBD1. The CDR3 length is 16 residues. The germline gives CDR1 KGHSH, CDR2 LQKENI. Trimming at V came to 8 bases and at J to 9 bases, leaving 12 bases not matched to a gene. In DNA, the CDR3 is TGTGCCAGCCGTGGACAGGGGGCGCCCCGTGGTTCACCCCTCCACTTT. It yields the protein CASRGQGAPRGSPLHF.

J is TRBJ1-1 and V is TRBV19; maybe TRBD1 (5 bases). Trimming shortened V by 3 bases and J by 3 bases, and 14 bases separated the two germline ends. This CDR3 comprises 15 residues. The germline gives CDR1 LNHDA, CDR2 SQIVND (reference sequence). The CDR3 DNA follows: TGTGCCAGTAGTATGGTCAACAGGAGGGACACTGAAGCTTTCTTT. Residues: CASSMVNRRDTEAFF.

The CDR3 DNA reads TGTGCCAGCAGTGAAGTGGGGACAGGGACAGATACGCAGTATTTT. This translates into CASSEVGTGTDTQYF. This chain uses TRBV6-1 with TRBJ2-3, with 9 bases lining up with TRBD1. The CDR3 has 15 residues. After removal of 1 base from V and 3 bases from J, the junction contained 2 bases not matched to a gene. Germline V gene data show CDR1 as MNHNS and CDR2 as SASEGT.

The rearrangement uses TRBV5-8 and TRBJ2-7, with D perhaps matching TRBD1 (6 bases). Germline V CDR1 and CDR2: SGHTS, YDEGEE. Deletions cut 2 bases from V and 1 base from J, with 10 bases between. The CDR3 loop spans 14 amino acids. CDR3 in DNA: TGTGCCAGCAGCTTCCGGGACACATCCTACGAGCAGTACTTC. Translated: CASSFRDTSYEQYF.

The genes are TRBV14 and TRBJ2-3; D might be TRBD1 (6 bases). The V end was cut by 1 base, the J end by 8 bases, with 16 bases between. CDR1 is SGHDN and CDR2 is FVKESK in the germline V gene. CDR3 length: 15 amino acids. In DNA form, the CDR3 reads TGTGCCAGCAGCCAAGTTCCACAGGGAGCCGCTACGCAGTATTTT. This codes for CASSQVPQGAATQYF.

This clone was picked up a small number of times. The chain has TRBV28 and TRBJ2-1; TRBD2 matches 7 bases. This CDR3 is built from 16 residues. CDR1 and CDR2 from the germline V gene are MDHEN and SYDVKM. The V segment lost 3 bases and the J segment 4 bases; nucleotides outside the gene matches: 9. The CDR3 reads CASSLERGGSYNEQFF. The CDR3 nucleotides read TGTGCCAGCAGTTTGGAGCGGGGAGGGAGTTACAATGAGCAGTTCTTC.

The rearrangement links TRBV2 to TRBJ1-6; 7 bases agree with TRBD1. This CDR3 is 14 amino acids long. V lost 5 bases to trimming and J lost 7 bases; unmatched junction nucleotides: 5. From germline, CDR1 is SNHLY and CDR2 FYNNEI. CDR3 sequence (DNA): TGTGCCAGCAGTTCACAGGGGAACAATTCACCCCTCCACTTT. This codes for CASSSQGNNSPLHF.

The table lists this clone with a count of one. The rearrangement links TRBV2 to TRBJ2-5; 14 positions agree with TRBD2. V was clipped by 5 bases and J by 5 bases; unmatched bases: 13. There are 18 residues in the CDR3. Germline CDR1 reads SNHLY; CDR2 reads FYNNEI. The CDR3 reads CASSTPIGLAGGHETQYF. The CDR3 region has the DNA TGTGCCAGCAGTACCCCCATTGGACTAGCGGGGGGCCACGAGACCCAGTACTTC.

The chain links TRBV9 to TRBJ2-5, with TRBD1 identical over 11 bases. The CDR3 is 15 residues long. Germline V gene lookup returns CDR1 SGDLS and CDR2 YYNGEE. Trimming cost V 0 bases and J 5 bases; bases outside gene matches: 3. The chain's CDR3 is CASSVGTGGYETQYF. The CDR3 nucleotides read TGTGCCAGCAGCGTAGGGACAGGGGGCTATGAGACCCAGTACTTC.

The chain combines TRBV9 with TRBJ1-2, with D maybe TRBD1 (6 bases). Germline CDR1 SGDLS, CDR2 YYNGEE. The CDR3 runs 13 residues. V lost 4 bases and J lost 4, with 11 bases in between. CDR3 in DNA: TGTGCCAGCAGCCTAAGGGGGGGCTATGGCTACACCTTC. Translated, it gives CASSLRGGYGYTF.

The V gene is TRBV5-1, the J gene TRBJ1-2, with a weak D call TRBD1 (6 bases). Germline V gives CDR1 SGHRS, CDR2 YFSETQ. The CDR3 extends over 13 amino acids. The ends were cut back, 7 bases at V and 4 bases at J, with 14 bases in the middle. CDR3 nucleotide sequence: TGCGCCAGCTGGGGGCCTCCTGGCTATGGCTACACCTTC. Its protein product is CASWGPPGYGYTF.

The gene calls are TRBV6-5 and TRBJ1-1; possible D gene TRBD1, 6 bases. The ends were cut back, 6 bases at V and 8 bases at J, with 13 bases in the middle. The CDR3 totals 12 residues. Germline V gives CDR1 MNHEY, CDR2 SVGAGI. In nucleotides, the CDR3 is TGTGCCAGCAGCAGGGGTGCAGGGGAAGCTTTCTTT. Translated: CASSRGAGEAFF.

The genes are TRBV19 and TRBJ2-7; maybe TRBD2 (5 bases). Trimming left V 3 bases short and J 1 base short, with 10 bases between. This CDR3 contains 14 residues. Germline CDR1 LNHDA, CDR2 SQIVND (reference sequence). This CDR3 reads CASSMRVGSYEQYF. The CDR3 DNA reads as TGTGCCAGTAGTATGAGGGTGGGTTCCTACGAGCAGTACTTC. Full variable domain (missing parts from reference TRBV19 and TRBJ2-7): DGGITQSPKYLFRKEGQNVTLSCEQNLNHDAMYWYRQDPGQGLRLIYYSQIVNDFQKGDIAEGYSVSREKKESFPLTVTSAQKNPTAFYLCASSMRVGSYEQYFGPGTRLTVT.

The chain links TRBV6-5 to TRBJ1-6; 7 bases map to TRBD1. The V segment lost 6 bases and the J segment 14 bases; nucleotides outside the gene matches: 10. CDR1 is MNHEY and CDR2 is SVGAGI in the germline V gene. This CDR3 region has 13 residues. This CDR3 reads CASRRTTRGSLHF. DNA of the CDR3: TGTGCCAGCAGAAGGACAACCAGGGGGTCCCTCCACTTT.

This clone has more than one count but fewer than ten. The chain employs TRBV5-4 and TRBJ1-1, with D unresolved. Germline V CDR1 and CDR2: SGHNT, YYREEE (reference sequence). V dropped 1 base and J dropped 11 bases, with 15 bases sitting between them. The CDR3 length is 13 residues. The CDR3 nucleotides are TGTGCCAGCAGCTTGTTGCTCGATCCGGTGGCTTTCTTT. Translated: CASSLLLDPVAFF.

This clone came up once. V usage is TRBV19 and J usage is TRBJ2-7; D unclear. The CDR3 contains 15 residues. Germline-derived CDR1 and CDR2 are LNHDA and SQIVND (reference sequence). The V gene lost 3 bases and the J gene lost 2 bases, with 14 bases spanning the gap. CDR3 in amino acids: CASSITGFAAYEQYF. The CDR3 region has the DNA TGTGCCAGTAGTATCACCGGGTTCGCGGCCTACGAGCAGTACTTC.

The chain has TRBV19 and TRBJ1-1, with a possible D match to TRBD1 (5 bases). The CDR3 sequence is 14 residues long. The V end lost 0 bases, the J end lost 5 bases, and 10 bases lay between the germline ends. The germline gives CDR1 LNHDA, CDR2 SQIVND (reference sequence). The CDR3 sequence is CASSIDRDGTEAFF. In DNA, the CDR3 is TGTGCCAGTAGTATAGACAGGGATGGGACTGAAGCTTTCTTT.

This clone was counted between two and nine times. The gene calls are TRBV9 and TRBJ2-1; D possibly corresponds to TRBD1 (8 bases). Per germline, CDR1 SGDLS and CDR2 YYNGEE. Trimming took 4 bases from V and 4 from J, leaving 21 bases between them. The CDR3 runs to 17 residues. CDR3 nucleotide sequence: TGTGCCAGCAGCCCACAGGGGGTAGCGGGCCTATACAATGAGCAGTTCTTC. It specifies CASSPQGVAGLYNEQFF.

The V call is TRBV2, the J call TRBJ2-3; D is perhaps TRBD1 (6 bases). Germline loops: CDR1 SNHLY, CDR2 FYNNEI. V lost 4 bases, J lost 2 bases, and 13 bases lay in between. The CDR3 spans 15 residues. The DNA for the CDR3 is TGTGCCAGCAGTGCGGGACAAGTCGACACAGATACGCAGTATTTT. Translation gives CASSAGQVDTDTQYF.

This chain uses TRBV30 with TRBJ1-4; D gene ambiguous. The germline V gene encodes CDR1 GTSNPN and CDR2 SVGIG (reference sequence). The ends were cut back, 1 base at V and 7 bases at J, with 10 bases in the middle. The CDR3 consists of 13 residues. CDR3 residues: CAWSDGRSEKLFF. The CDR3 region has the DNA TGTGCCTGGAGTGATGGAAGGAGTGAAAAACTGTTTTTT.

This CDR3 is CASSVVAGRSETQYF. The CDR3 DNA reads as TGTGCCAGCAGCGTAGTAGCGGGGAGGAGCGAGACCCAGTACTTC. This rearrangement joins TRBV9 to TRBJ2-5, with 8 positions matching TRBD2. The CDR3 runs 15 residues. The J segment lost 5 bases and the V segment lost 0 bases, leaving 6 bases of the junction unmatched. CDR1 is SGDLS and CDR2 is YYNGEE in the germline V gene.

V gene TRBV2 combines with J gene TRBJ2-7, with 9 bases lining up with TRBD1. The ends lost 4 bases at V and 7 bases at J; junction bases unmatched: 5. Germline V gives CDR1 SNHLY, CDR2 FYNNEI. This CDR3 contains 13 residues. CDR3 loop: CASSAYRGQEQYF. Written as DNA, the CDR3 is TGTGCCAGCAGTGCATACAGGGGGCAAGAGCAGTACTTC.